Listed below are T cell receptor beta chains from one sample, sequenced in a study of response to subunit inactivated influenza vaccine. TCRdb passed the RT-PCR reads through MiXCR, listing each CDR3 protein once. The sample lists approximately 730,000 distinct CDR3 sequences; roughly 13% were seen once. The input for sequencing was PBMCs from blood, taken roughly 15 days before vaccination. Receptors were obtained from a man in his fifties or sixties who received an inactivated influenza vaccine. The CDR3 runs from the conserved cysteine through the conserved F or W. The D gene is left open where the match is weak. Clone size is shown for a subset of rows, as once, few, many or a class of expanded clone.

D gene,clone size,J gene,V gene,CDR3 DNA,CDR3 protein
NA,NA,TRBJ1-5,TRBV12-3/TRBV12-4,TGTGCCAGCAGCCGACTATTTAGCAATCAGCCCCAGCATTTT,CASSRLFSNQPQHF
NA,few,TRBJ1-1,TRBV20-1,TGCAGTGCTAGAGACCATGAAGCTTTCTTT,CSARDHEAFF
NA,few,TRBJ2-3,TRBV29-1,TGCAGCTTACGGGACGGAGGCACAGATACGCAGTATTTT,CSLRDGGTDTQYF
NA,few,TRBJ2-2,TRBV4-3,TGCGCCAGCAGCCCCCAGACTATTAAGACCGGGGAGCTGTTTTTT,CASSPQTIKTGELFF
TRBD2,few,TRBJ2-3,TRBV7-6,TGTGCCAGCAGTCCAAGCGGCGGGAGATCAGATACGCAGTATTTT,CASSPSGGRSDTQYF
NA,few,TRBJ2-7,TRBV11-2,TGTGCCAGCAGCTCCTGGCGGGAGCAGTACTTC,CASSSWREQYF
NA,many,TRBJ2-1,TRBV7-3,TGTGCCAGCAGCTTAACAGCCGTCAATGAGCAGTTCTTC,CASSLTAVNEQFF
NA,NA,TRBJ2-5,TRBV15,TGTGCCACCAGCAGAGTTAAGGCAGGGCCGGCAGAGACCCAGTACTTC,CATSRVKAGPAETQYF
TRBD2,NA,TRBJ2-2,TRBV10-2,TGCGCCAGCGGCGAAGCGGGAGCAGCGAGCGCCGGGGAGCTGTTTTTT,CASGEAGAASAGELFF
TRBD2,few,TRBJ2-3,TRBV6-1,TGTGCCAGCCTCCTAGCGGGGGGCACAGATACGCAGTATTTT,CASLLAGGTDTQYF
NA,NA,TRBJ1-2,TRBV20-1,TGCAGTGCTAGAGACCCGGCGGCGGGAGGCTACACCTTC,CSARDPAAGGYTF
NA,NA,TRBJ2-1,TRBV30,TGTGCCTGGAGTGTACAGTTAGGGACTGGTGACAATGAGCAGTTCTTC,CAWSVQLGTGDNEQFF
TRBD1,few,TRBJ2-7,TRBV20-1,TGCAGTGCACCCCACAGGGGAAGAACCTACGAGCAGTACTTC,CSAPHRGRTYEQYF
TRBD1,NA,TRBJ1-5,TRBV4-3,TGCGCCAGCAGCGAGGACAGGTTCAATCAGCCCCAGCATTTT,CASSEDRFNQPQHF
NA,NA,TRBJ2-2,TRBV5-5,TGTGCCAGCAGCTCGCTAGCGTACACCGGGGAGCTGTTTTTT,CASSSLAYTGELFF
NA,many,TRBJ1-2,TRBV20-1,TGCAGTGCCCCGGATGGCTACACCTTC,CSAPDGYTF
NA,few,TRBJ2-7,TRBV28,TGTGCCAGCAGTTTAAGGGCTGTGGGAGCCGGGAGTGCCGGGTACGAGCAGTACTTC,CASSLRAVGAGSAGYEQYF
TRBD1,few,TRBJ1-5,TRBV20-1,TGCAGTGCTAGACCCGGGACAGGGATAGGTCAGCCCCAGCATTTT,CSARPGTGIGQPQHF
NA,NA,TRBJ1-2,TRBV20-1,TGCAGTGCTAGAGATCCGGTGAACCCGAGTTTCTACACCTTC,CSARDPVNPSFYTF
TRBD2,few,TRBJ2-1,TRBV7-2,TGTGCCAGCAGTTTCCCGACTAGCGGGGGCCCTAGGCAGTTCTTC,CASSFPTSGGPRQFF
TRBD1,few,TRBJ1-1,TRBV12-3/TRBV12-4,TGTGCCAGCAGTTTATTATGGGACAGGCTGAACACTGAAGCTTTCTTT,CASSLLWDRLNTEAFF
TRBD2,NA,TRBJ2-5,TRBV20-1,TGCAGTGCTATTGGACTAGCGCGACAAGAGACCCAGTACTTC,CSAIGLARQETQYF
TRBD2,few,TRBJ2-2,TRBV6-2/TRBV6-3,TGTGCCAGCAGTTACGGGACTAGCATCTCCGGGGAGCTGTTTTTT,CASSYGTSISGELFF
TRBD1,many,TRBJ2-5,TRBV11-2,TGTGCCAGCAGCTTACCGGACAGGAAAGAGACCCAGTACTTC,CASSLPDRKETQYF
NA,NA,TRBJ2-5,TRBV21-1,TGTGCCAGCAGCAATGGACAGGAATGCGAGACCCAGTACTTC,CASSNGQECETQYF
NA,few,TRBJ2-1,TRBV5-1,TGCGCCAGCAGCTTGCAACAGGTGTTCCTCAATGAGCAGTTCTTC,CASSLQQVFLNEQFF
TRBD1,few,TRBJ2-7,TRBV5-1,TGCGCCAGCCACAGGGGAGATGAGCAGTACTTC,CASHRGDEQYF
TRBD2,NA,TRBJ2-5,TRBV5-1,TGTGCCAGCAGTTTAACGGGGGGGCGGGAGACCCAGTACTTC,CASSLTGGRETQYF
TRBD2,few,TRBJ2-2,TRBV10-3,TGTGCCATCAGTGGTAGCGGGAGCCGAACCGGGGAGCTGTTTTTT,CAISGSGSRTGELFF
TRBD1,NA,TRBJ1-1,TRBV7-9,TGTGCCAGCAGCCCCCTCGGGGGGACAGTGAACACTGAAGCTTTCTTT,CASSPLGGTVNTEAFF
NA,NA,TRBJ2-3,TRBV7-9,TGTGCCAGCAGCTTAGCGTTTGCCGGGGGCACAGATACGCAGTATTTT,CASSLAFAGGTDTQYF
NA,NA,TRBJ2-5,TRBV7-9,TGTGCCAGCAGCTTAGTGTATGTGGAGACCCAGTACTTC,CASSLVYVETQYF
TRBD1,NA,TRBJ1-2,TRBV29-1,TGCAGCGCCGGGCAGGGGGGGACGAGGGGCTACACCTTC,CSAGQGGTRGYTF
TRBD2,few,TRBJ2-1,TRBV7-3,TGTGCCAGCAGCTTTACTAGCGGTTCCCTCAATGAGCAGTTCTTC,CASSFTSGSLNEQFF
NA,few,TRBJ2-5,TRBV2,TGTGCCAGCAGTGGGGACGGACAAGAGACCCAGTACTTC,CASSGDGQETQYF
NA,NA,TRBJ2-3,TRBV11-2,TGTGCCAGCAGCTTTCATGGGGCCCCAAATACGCAGTATTTT,CASSFHGAPNTQYF
NA,many,TRBJ1-1,TRBV7-6,TGTGCCAGCAGCTTAGACAGTACTGAAGCTTTCTTT,CASSLDSTEAFF
TRBD1,many,TRBJ2-1,TRBV2,TGTGCCAGCAGTCGGGACAGGGGCGCCTACAATGAGCAGTTCTTC,CASSRDRGAYNEQFF
TRBD2,few,TRBJ2-7,TRBV20-1,TGCAGTGCTAGAGATGGGCTAGCGGAGCCTTCCTACGAGCAGTACTTC,CSARDGLAEPSYEQYF
NA,NA,TRBJ1-1,TRBV7-2,TGTGCCAGCACCCAATCTTGGGTGGGGGCTGAAGCTTTCTTT,CASTQSWVGAEAFF
NA,few,TRBJ2-3,TRBV12-3/TRBV12-4,TGTGCCAGCAGTTTAGCGCAGGGTGCGTTAGATACGCAGTATTTT,CASSLAQGALDTQYF
NA,few,TRBJ2-1,TRBV6-1,TGTGCCAGCAGGTCTAAGCCGGGACCTTACAATGAGCAGTTCTTC,CASRSKPGPYNEQFF
NA,NA,TRBJ2-7,TRBV3-1,TGTGCCAGCGCTCACTCCGGGACCGTCAGGCCGGAAATCTACGAGCAGTACTTC,CASAHSGTVRPEIYEQYF
TRBD2,NA,TRBJ2-2,TRBV19,TGTGCCAGTAGTGGATCTAGCGGGGGGGCCGGAACCGGGGAGCTGTTTTTT,CASSGSSGGAGTGELFF
NA,few,TRBJ1-2,TRBV3-1,TGTGCCAGCCGGGGGCTTTTCGGGACCGTCGACTATGGCTACACCTTC,CASRGLFGTVDYGYTF
NA,NA,TRBJ2-7,TRBV12-3/TRBV12-4,TGTGCCAGCAGTCACGCGGGACGCAACTACGAGCAGTACTTC,CASSHAGRNYEQYF
NA,NA,TRBJ1-5,TRBV20-1,TGCAGTGCTAGCGGGGACAATGGGCAGCCCCAGCATTTT,CSASGDNGQPQHF
TRBD2,NA,TRBJ2-2,TRBV7-3,TGTGCCAGCAGCTCAACGGGGCTAGCGGGACCGAACACCGGGGAGCTGTTTTTT,CASSSTGLAGPNTGELFF
NA,many,TRBJ2-7,TRBV27,TGTGCCAGCAGTCGAACCGGCGAAACCTACGAGCAGTACTTC,CASSRTGETYEQYF
TRBD1,NA,TRBJ1-2,TRBV29-1,TGCAGCGTTGAACGGGGACAGGGTTATGGCTACACCTTC,CSVERGQGYGYTF
TRBD1,few,TRBJ2-3,TRBV30,TGTGCCTACCAAACCGGGACAGGGGGCCGCACAGATACGCAGTATTTT,CAYQTGTGGRTDTQYF
NA,NA,TRBJ2-7,TRBV6-1,TGTGCCAGCAGTAAGGACTACCAAGCTGGGCTCGAGCAGTACTTC,CASSKDYQAGLEQYF
NA,many,TRBJ1-5,TRBV6-5,TGTGCCAGCAGTTACTCGGGCGGGGCTAGTCAGCCCCAGCATTTT,CASSYSGGASQPQHF